Detailed here is one T cell receptor (beta chain). The sample comes from a study of cytomegalovirus exposure and HLA in healthy donors. The PCR had 60 Vbeta and 13 Jbeta primers. Methods used by the authors: In a later analysis, the count reached 75 million to 90 million unique TCR beta chains, with around 10 million shared. Assay used: immunoSEQ multiplex PCR; TCRdb lists only in-frame clones, some missing. V and J calls and clone size are copied from that table; D and trimming were computed from the DNA. The sample includes about 130,000 clones, around 73% of them seen just once. Germline V gives CDR1 KGHSH, CDR2 LQKENI. This CDR3 is 14 amino acids long. The V and J ends lost 5 bases and 5 bases respectively, with 15 bases between them.

This TCR came from a human donor in good health. Sequenced: PBMCs. This chain joins TRBV18 and TRBJ1-2; TRBD1 might be the D (6 bases). The CDR3: CASSSTGVPYGYTF. The CDR3 DNA reads TGTGCCAGCTCATCGACAGGCGTTCCGTATGGCTACACCTTC.